Included here is one T cell receptor beta chain sequence, with context. Sequenced by immunoSEQ multiplex PCR; TCRdb stores in-frame clones only, minus some. Altogether more than 80,000 clones are present, around four fifths being singletons, with the ten largest covering roughly a third. This record belongs to a study of blood T cell repertoires in COVID-19. At the level of the study: PBMCs, B-cell-depleted T cells, or T cells provided the cDNA or gDNA that made up the material.

This TCR came from an elderly woman with active or convalescent COVID-19. Specimen: peripheral blood.

CDR3 bases: TGTGCCAGCAGCTTAGAGGCGGTGAACACTGAAGCTTTCTTT. This gives the protein CASSLEAVNTEAFF. The chain carries TRBV11-3 and TRBJ1-1; D is unclear. The V gene lost 0 bases and the J gene lost 0 bases, with 5 bases spanning the gap. Germline-derived CDR1 and CDR2 are SGHNT and YENEEA. The CDR3 is 14 residues long.